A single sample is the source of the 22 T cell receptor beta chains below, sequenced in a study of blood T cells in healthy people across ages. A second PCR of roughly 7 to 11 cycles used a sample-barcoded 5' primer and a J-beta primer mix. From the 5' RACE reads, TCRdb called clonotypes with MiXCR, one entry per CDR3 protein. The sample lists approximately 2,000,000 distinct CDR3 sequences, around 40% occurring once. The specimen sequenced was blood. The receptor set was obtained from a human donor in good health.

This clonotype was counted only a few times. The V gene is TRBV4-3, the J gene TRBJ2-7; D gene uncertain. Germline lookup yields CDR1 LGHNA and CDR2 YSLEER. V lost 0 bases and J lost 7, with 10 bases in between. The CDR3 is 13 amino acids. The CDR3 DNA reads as TGCGCCAGCAGCCAAGAGTTACCTGGTGAGCAGTACTTC. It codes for CASSQELPGEQYF.

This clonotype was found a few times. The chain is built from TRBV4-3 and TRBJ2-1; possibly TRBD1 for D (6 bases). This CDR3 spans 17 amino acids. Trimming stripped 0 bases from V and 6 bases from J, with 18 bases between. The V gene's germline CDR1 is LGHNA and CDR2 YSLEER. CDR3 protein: CASSQDNPGHGTNEQFF. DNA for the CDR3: TGCGCCAGCAGCCAAGATAACCCGGGACACGGGACCAATGAGCAGTTCTTC.

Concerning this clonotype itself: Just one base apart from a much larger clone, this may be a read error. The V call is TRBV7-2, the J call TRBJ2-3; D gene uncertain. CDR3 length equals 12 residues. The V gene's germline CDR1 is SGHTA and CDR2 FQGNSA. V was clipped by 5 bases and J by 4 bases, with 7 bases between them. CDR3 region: CASSPVADTQYF. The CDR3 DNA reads TGTGCCAGCAGCCCCGTGGCAGATACGCAGTATTTT.

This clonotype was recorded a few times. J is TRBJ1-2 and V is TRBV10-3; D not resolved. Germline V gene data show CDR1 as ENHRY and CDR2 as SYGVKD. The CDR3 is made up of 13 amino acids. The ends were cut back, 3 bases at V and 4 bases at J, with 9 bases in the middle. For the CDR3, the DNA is TGTGCCATCAGTGACATTTCGGGCTATGGCTACACCTTC. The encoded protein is CAISDISGYGYTF.

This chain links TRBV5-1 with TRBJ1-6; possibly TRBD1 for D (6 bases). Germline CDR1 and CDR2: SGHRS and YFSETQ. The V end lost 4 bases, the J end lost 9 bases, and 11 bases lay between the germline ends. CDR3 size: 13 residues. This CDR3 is CASSTEQGSPLHF. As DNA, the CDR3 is TGCGCCAGCAGCACGGAACAGGGTTCACCCCTCCACTTT.

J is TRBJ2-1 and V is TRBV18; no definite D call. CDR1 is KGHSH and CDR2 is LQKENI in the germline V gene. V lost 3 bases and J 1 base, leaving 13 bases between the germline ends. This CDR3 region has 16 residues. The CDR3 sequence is CASSPMAAPSYNEQFF. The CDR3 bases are TGTGCCAGCTCACCGATGGCAGCCCCTTCCTACAATGAGCAGTTCTTC.

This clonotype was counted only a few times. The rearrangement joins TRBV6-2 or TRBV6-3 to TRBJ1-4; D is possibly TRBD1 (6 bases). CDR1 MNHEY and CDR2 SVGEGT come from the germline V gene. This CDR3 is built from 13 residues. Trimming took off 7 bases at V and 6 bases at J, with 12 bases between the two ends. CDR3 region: CASNRAGDEKLFF. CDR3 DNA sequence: TGTGCCAGCAACAGGGCCGGAGATGAAAAACTGTTTTTT.

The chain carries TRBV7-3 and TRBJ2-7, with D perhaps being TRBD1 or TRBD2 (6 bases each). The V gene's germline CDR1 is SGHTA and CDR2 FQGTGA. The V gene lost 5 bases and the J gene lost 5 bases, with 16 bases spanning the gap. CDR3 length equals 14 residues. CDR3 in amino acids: CASSLNGGPNEQYF. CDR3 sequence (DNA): TGTGCCAGCAGCCTAAACGGGGGCCCCAACGAGCAGTACTTC.

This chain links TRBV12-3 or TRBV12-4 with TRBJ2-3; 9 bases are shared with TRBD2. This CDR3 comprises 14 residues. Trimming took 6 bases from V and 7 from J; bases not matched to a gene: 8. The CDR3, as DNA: TGTGCCAGCAGGCCCGGGACTAGCCGAAATACGCAGTATTTT. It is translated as CASRPGTSRNTQYF.

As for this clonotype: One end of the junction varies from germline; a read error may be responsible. CDR3 amino acids: CANSLGGQLNNEQFF. DNA for the CDR3: TGTGCCAACAGTTTGGGGGGACAGCTTAACAATGAGCAGTTCTTC. This chain links TRBV10-3 with TRBJ2-1; D perhaps matches TRBD1 (7 bases). This CDR3 has 15 amino acids. Germline CDR1 is ENHRY and CDR2 is SYGVKD.

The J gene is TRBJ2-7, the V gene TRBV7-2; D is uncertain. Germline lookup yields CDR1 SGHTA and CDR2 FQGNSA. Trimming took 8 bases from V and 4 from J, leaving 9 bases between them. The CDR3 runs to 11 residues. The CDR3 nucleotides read TGTGCCAGCGGCATCCATTACGAGCAGTACTTC. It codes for CASGIHYEQYF.

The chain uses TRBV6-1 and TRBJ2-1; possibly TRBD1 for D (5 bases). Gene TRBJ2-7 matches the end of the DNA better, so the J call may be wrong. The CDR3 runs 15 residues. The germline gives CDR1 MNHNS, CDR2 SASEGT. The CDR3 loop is CASSIDRGSYNEQYF. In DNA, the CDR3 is TGTGCCAGCAGTATTGACAGAGGCTCCTACAATGAGCAGTACTTC.

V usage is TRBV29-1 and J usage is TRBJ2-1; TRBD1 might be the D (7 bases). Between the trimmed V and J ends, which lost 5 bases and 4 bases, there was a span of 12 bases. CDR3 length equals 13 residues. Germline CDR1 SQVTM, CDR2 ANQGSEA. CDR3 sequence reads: CSVRQGGYNEQFF. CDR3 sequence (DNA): TGCAGCGTTAGACAGGGAGGTTACAATGAGCAGTTCTTC.

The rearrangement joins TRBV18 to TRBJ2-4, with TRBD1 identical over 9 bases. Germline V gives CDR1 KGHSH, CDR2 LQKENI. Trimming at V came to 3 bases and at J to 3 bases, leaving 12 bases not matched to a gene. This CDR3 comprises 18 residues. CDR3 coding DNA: TGTGCCAGCTCACCTATCCAGACCGGGACAGGGAACAAAAACATTCAGTACTTC. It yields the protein CASSPIQTGTGNKNIQYF.

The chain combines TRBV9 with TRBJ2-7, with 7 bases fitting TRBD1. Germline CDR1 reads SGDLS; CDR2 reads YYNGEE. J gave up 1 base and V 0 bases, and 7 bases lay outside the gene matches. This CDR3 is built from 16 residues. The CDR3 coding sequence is TGTGCCAGCAGCGTAGATTACAGGGGAAGGTCCTACGAGCAGTACTTC. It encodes CASSVDYRGRSYEQYF. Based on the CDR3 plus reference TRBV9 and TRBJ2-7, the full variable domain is DSGVTQTPKHLITATGQRVTLRCSPRSGDLSVYWYQQSLDQGLQFLIQYYNGEERAKGNILERFSAQQFPDLHSELNLSSLELGDSALYFCASSVDYRGRSYEQYFGPGTRLTVT.

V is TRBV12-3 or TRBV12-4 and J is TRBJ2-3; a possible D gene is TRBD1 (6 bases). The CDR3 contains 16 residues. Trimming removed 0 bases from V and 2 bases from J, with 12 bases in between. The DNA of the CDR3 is TGTGCCAGCAGTTTAGCGGGGGCAGGGGACACAGATACGCAGTATTTT. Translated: CASSLAGAGDTDTQYF.

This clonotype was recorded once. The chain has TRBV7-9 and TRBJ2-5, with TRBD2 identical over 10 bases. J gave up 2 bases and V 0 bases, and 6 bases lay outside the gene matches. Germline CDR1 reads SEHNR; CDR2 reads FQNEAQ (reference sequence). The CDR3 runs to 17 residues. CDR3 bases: TGTGCCAGCAGCTTAGCGCTTACTAGCGGGGATCAAGAGACCCAGTACTTC. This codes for CASSLALTSGDQETQYF.

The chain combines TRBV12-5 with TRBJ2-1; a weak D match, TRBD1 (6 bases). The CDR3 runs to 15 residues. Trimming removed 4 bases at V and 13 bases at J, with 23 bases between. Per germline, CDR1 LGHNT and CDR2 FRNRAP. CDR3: CASGSSPDSKNIQFF. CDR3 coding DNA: TGTGCTAGTGGTTCATCTCCGGACAGCAAAAACATTCAGTTCTTC.

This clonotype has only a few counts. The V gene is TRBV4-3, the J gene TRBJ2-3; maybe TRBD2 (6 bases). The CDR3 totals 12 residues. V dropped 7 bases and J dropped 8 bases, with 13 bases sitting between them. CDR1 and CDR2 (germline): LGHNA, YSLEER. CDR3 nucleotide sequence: TGCGCCAGCAACCAGTTGGGGGGTACGCAGTATTTT. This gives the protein CASNQLGGTQYF.

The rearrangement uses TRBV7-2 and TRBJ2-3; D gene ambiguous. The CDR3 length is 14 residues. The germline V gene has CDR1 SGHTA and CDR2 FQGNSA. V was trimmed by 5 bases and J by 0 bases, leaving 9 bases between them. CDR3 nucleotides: TGTGCCAGCAGCCGACACCCTAGCACAGATACGCAGTATTTT. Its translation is CASSRHPSTDTQYF. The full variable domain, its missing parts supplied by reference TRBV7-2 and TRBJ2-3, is GAGVSQSPSNKVTEKGKDVELRCDPISGHTALYWYRQSLGQGLEFLIYFQGNSAPDKSGLPSDRFSAERTGGSVSTLTIQRTQQEDSAVYLCASSRHPSTDTQYFGPGTRLTVL.

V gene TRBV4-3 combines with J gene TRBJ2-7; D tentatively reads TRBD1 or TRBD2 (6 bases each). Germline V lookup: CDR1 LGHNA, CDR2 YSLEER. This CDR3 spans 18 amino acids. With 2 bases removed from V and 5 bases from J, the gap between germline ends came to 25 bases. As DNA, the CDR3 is TGCGCCAGCAGCCAAAGTTCGGGGGCTCGGATAACCGGGAACGAGCAGTACTTC. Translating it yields CASSQSSGARITGNEQYF.

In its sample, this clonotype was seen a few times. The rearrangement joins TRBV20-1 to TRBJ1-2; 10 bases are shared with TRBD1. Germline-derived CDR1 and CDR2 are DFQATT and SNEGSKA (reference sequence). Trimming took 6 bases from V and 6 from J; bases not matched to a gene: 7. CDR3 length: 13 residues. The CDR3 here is CSAWTGGEDGYTF. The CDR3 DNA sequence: TGCAGTGCGTGGACAGGGGGGGAGGATGGCTACACCTTC.